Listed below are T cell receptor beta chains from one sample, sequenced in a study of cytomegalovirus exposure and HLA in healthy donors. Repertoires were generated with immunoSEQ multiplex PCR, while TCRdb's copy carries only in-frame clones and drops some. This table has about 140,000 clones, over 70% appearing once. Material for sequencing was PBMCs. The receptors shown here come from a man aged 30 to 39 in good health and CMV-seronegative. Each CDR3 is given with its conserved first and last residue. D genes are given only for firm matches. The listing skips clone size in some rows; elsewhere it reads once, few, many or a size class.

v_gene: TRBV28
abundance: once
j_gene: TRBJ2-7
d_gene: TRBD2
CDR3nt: TGTGCCAGCAGAGGCCGCCCGGGGGGCTCCTACGAGCAGTACTTC
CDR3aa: CASRGRPGGSYEQYF

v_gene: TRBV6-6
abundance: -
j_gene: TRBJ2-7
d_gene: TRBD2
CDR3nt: TGTGCCAGCAGTTACCCGTCGACTAGCCGACCCTACGAGCAGTACTTC
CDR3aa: CASSYPSTSRPYEQYF

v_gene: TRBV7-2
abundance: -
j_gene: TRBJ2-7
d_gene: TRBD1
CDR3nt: TGTGCCAGCAGCCCGACAGGGGCCGAGCAGTACTTC
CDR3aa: CASSPTGAEQYF

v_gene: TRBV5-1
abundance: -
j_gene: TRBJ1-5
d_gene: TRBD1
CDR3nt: TGCGCCAGCAGCTTGGGGGGACAGCCGGGGGAGCCCCAGCATTTT
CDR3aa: CASSLGGQPGEPQHF

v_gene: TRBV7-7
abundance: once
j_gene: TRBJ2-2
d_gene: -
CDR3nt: TGTGCCAGCAGCCCCTCTCCCGGGGCCGGGGAGCTGTTTTTT
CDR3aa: CASSPSPGAGELFF

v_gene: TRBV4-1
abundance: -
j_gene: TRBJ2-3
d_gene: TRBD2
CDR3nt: TGCGCCAGCAGCCAAGAACCAGGGAGGGGAGATACGCAGTATTTT
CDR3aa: CASSQEPGRGDTQYF

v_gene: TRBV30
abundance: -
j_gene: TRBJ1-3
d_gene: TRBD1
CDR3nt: TGTGCCTGGATCCACACAGGGGGGGGAAACACCATATATTTT
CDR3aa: CAWIHTGGGNTIYF

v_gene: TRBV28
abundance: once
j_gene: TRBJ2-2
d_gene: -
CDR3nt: TGTGCCAGCAGTCGGGGACTCCCCACATACGGGGAGCTGTTTTTT
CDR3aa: CASSRGLPTYGELFF

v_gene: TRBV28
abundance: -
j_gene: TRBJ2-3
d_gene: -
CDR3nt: TGTGCCAGCAGTTTTGGTGTCACTACAGATACGCAGTATTTT
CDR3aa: CASSFGVTTDTQYF

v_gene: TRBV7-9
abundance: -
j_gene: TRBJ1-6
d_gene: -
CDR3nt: TGTGCCAGCAGCATTGTTGGACAGCCTGATTCACCCCTCCACTTT
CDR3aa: CASSIVGQPDSPLHF

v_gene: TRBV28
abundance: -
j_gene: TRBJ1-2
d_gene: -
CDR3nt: TGTGCCAGCAGTTCGGGAGGTCTGAGGGGCTACACCTTC
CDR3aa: CASSSGGLRGYTF

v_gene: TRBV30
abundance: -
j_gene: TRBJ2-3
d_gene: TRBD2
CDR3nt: TGTGCCTGGAGTAGCGATAGGCTAGCGGGTTCGTCAGATACGCAGTATTTT
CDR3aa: CAWSSDRLAGSSDTQYF

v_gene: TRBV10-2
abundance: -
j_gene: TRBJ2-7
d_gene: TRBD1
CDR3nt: TGCGCCAGCAGTCCCGGACAGGGTGGGACCTACGAGCAGTACTTC
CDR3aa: CASSPGQGGTYEQYF

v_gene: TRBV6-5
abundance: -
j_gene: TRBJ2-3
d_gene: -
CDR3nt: TGTGCCAGCAGTTATGGTCCGGTTAGAAATACGCAGTATTTT
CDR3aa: CASSYGPVRNTQYF

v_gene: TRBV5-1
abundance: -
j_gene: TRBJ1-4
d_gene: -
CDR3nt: TGCGCCAGCACCGACTCCCCAACTAATGAAAAACTGTTTTTT
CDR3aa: CASTDSPTNEKLFF

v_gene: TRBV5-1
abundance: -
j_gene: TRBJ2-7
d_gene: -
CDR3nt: TGCGCCAGCAGCGTCTACCCAGGGGAGACCTACGAGCAGTACTTC
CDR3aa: CASSVYPGETYEQYF

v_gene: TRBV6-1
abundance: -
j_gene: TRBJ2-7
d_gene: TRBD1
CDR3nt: TGTGCCACCAGAACGGGACAGTCCTACGAGCAGTACTTC
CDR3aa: CATRTGQSYEQYF

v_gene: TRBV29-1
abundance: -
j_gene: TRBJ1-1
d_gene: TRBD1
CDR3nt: TGCAGCGTTGGAGGGGGCCCTTACACTGAAGCTTTCTTT
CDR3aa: CSVGGGPYTEAFF

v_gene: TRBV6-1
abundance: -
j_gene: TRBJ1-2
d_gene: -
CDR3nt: TGTGCCAGCAGTGAAAGCGGGTCCTATGGCTACACCTTC
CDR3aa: CASSESGSYGYTF

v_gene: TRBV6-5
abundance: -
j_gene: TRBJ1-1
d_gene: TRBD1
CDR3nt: TGTGCCAGCAAACGAGAAAACAGGGGACTCTTTGAAGCTTTCTTT
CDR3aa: CASKRENRGLFEAFF

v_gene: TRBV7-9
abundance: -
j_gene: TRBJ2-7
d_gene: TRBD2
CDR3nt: TGTGCCAGCAGCCCAGGGGACTTAGCGGGAGAATACGAGCAGTACTTC
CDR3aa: CASSPGDLAGEYEQYF

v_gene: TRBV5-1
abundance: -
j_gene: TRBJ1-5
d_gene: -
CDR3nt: TGCGCCAGCAGCTTCGGAGGGGAAGGCAATCAGCCCCAGCATTTT
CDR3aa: CASSFGGEGNQPQHF

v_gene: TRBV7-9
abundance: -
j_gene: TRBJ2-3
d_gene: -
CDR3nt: TGTGCCAGCAGCTTCACGGGACTGGTCACAGATACGCAGTATTTT
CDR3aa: CASSFTGLVTDTQYF

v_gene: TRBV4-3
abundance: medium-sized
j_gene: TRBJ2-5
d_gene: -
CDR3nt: TGCGCCAGCAGCCAAATGACAGGACAAGAGACCCAGTACTTC
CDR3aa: CASSQMTGQETQYF

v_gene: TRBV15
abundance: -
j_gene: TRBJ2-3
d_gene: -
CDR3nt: TGTGCCACCAGCCGGGCTAGCGCAGATACGCAGTATTTT
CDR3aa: CATSRASADTQYF

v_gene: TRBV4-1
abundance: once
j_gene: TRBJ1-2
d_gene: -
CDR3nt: TGCGCCAGCAATACCCACCCTCTTTTAGCTAAGTCGACGAATGGGGAGTATGGCTACACCTTC
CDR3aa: CASNTHPLLAKSTNGEYGYTF

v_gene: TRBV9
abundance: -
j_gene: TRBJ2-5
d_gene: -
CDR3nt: TGTGCCAGCAGCGTTGACGGGGAAGAGACCCAGTACTTC
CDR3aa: CASSVDGEETQYF

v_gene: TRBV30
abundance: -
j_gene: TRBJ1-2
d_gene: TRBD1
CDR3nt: TGTGCCTGGAGTGTTGAGGACAGGGAGTACTATGGCTACACCTTC
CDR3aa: CAWSVEDREYYGYTF

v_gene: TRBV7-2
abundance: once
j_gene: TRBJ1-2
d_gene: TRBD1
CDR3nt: TGTGCCAGCAGCCCTTTCGGGACAGGATTGCCGAGTGGCTACACCTTC
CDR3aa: CASSPFGTGLPSGYTF

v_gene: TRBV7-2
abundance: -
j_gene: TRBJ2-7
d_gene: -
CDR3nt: TGTGCCAGCAGCTTAGATAGCGAGAGCTCCTACGAGCAGTACTTC
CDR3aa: CASSLDSESSYEQYF

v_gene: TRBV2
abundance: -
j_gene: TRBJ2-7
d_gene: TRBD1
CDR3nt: TGTGCCGAAGGGGGCGGCACCTCCTACGAGCAGTACTTC
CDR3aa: CAEGGGTSYEQYF

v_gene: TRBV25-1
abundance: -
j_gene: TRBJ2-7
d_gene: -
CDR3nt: TGTGCCAGCAGTGAGTATGAGCAGTACTTC
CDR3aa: CASSEYEQYF

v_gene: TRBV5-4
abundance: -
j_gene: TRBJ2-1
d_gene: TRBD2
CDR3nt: TGTGCCAGCAGCCCCACTAGCGGGGTCTACAATGAGCAGTTCTTC
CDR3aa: CASSPTSGVYNEQFF

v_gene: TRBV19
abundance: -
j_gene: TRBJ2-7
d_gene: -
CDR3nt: TGTGCCAGTAGCTACTCGGCGGTCTCCTACGAGCAGTACTTC
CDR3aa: CASSYSAVSYEQYF

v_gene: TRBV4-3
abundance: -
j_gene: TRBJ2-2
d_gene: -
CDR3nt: TGCGCCAGCAGCCAAGATTGGGCGGGGATCACCGGGGAGCTGTTTTTT
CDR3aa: CASSQDWAGITGELFF

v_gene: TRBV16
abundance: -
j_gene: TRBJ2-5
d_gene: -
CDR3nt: TGTGCCAGCAGCCAATCTAGAACAGGGCAACGGGAACAAGAGACCCAGTACTTC
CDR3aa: CASSQSRTGQREQETQYF

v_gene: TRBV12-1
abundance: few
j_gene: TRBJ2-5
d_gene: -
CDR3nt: TGTGCCAGCAGCTGGGACAGGGGAGAGACCCAGTACTTC
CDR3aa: CASSWDRGETQYF

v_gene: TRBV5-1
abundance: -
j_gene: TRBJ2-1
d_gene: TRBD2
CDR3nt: TGCGCCAGCAGCTTGGCACCAGCGGGAGGGGAAGGTGAGCAGTTCTTC
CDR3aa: CASSLAPAGGEGEQFF

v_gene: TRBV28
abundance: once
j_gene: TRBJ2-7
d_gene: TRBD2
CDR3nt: TGTGCCAGCAGTTTCTGGCGGGAGAACGAGCAGTACTTC
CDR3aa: CASSFWRENEQYF

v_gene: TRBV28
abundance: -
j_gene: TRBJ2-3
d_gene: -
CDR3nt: TGTGCCAGCAGACCACCCGGGACATTCAGGAGCACAGATACGCAGTATTTT
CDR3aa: CASRPPGTFRSTDTQYF

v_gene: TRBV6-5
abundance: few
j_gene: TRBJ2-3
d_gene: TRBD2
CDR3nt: TGTGCCAGCGGACCGGGAGGGGATACGCAGTATTTT
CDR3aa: CASGPGGDTQYF

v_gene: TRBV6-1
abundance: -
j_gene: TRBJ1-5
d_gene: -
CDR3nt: TGTGCCAGCAGTGGAGGAAATAGCAATCAGCCCCAGCATTTT
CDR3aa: CASSGGNSNQPQHF

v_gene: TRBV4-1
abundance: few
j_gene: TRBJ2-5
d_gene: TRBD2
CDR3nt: TGCGCCAGCAGCCACGCGAGCGGGAGGGCCGGGGAGCAGACCCAGTACTTC
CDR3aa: CASSHASGRAGEQTQYF

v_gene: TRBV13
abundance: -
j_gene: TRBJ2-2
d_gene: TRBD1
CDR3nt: TGTGCCAGCAGCCAACGGACAGGGGTAGGAATTGGGAACACCGGGGAGCTGTTTTTT
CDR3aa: CASSQRTGVGIGNTGELFF

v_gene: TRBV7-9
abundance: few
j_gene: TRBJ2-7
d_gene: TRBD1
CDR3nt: TGTGCCAGCAGCTCGTCCCCGGGACAGGAGTCCTACGAGCAGTACTTC
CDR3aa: CASSSSPGQESYEQYF

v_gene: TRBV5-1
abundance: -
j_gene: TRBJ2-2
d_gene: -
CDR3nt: TGCGCCAGCAGCTCCTTCGGAGGGGCAAGCGGGGAGCTGTTTTTT
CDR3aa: CASSSFGGASGELFF

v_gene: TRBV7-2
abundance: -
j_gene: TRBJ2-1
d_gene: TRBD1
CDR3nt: TGTGCCAGCAGCTCGGGGACAGGGTCTAGGAATGAGCAGTTCTTC
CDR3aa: CASSSGTGSRNEQFF

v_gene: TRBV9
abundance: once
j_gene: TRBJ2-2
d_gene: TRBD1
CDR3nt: TGTGCCAGCAGTACAGGACAGGTTTCAAACACCGGGGAGCTGTTTTTT
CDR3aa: CASSTGQVSNTGELFF

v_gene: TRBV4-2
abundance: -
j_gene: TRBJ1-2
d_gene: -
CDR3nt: TGTGCCAGCAGGATGGAGGGGCTAACTAACTATGGCTACACCTTC
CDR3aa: CASRMEGLTNYGYTF

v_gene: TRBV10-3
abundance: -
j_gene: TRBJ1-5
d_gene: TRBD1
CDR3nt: TGTGCCATCAGTACAGGGGAGGGCAATCAGCCCCAGCATTTT
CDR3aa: CAISTGEGNQPQHF

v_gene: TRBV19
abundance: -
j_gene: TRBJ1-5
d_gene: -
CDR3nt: TGTGCCAGTAGCCTGACGGCGGGCAATCAGCCCCAGCATTTT
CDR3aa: CASSLTAGNQPQHF

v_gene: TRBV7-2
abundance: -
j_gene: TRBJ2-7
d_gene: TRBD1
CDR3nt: TGTGCCAGCAGCTTAGATAGGACAGGGGCCCACTTGCAGTACTTC
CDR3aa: CASSLDRTGAHLQYF

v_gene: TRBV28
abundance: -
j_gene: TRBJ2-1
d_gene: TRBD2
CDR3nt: TGTGCCAGCAGTCAACCGAGCGGGAGGTCCTACAATGAGCAGTTCTTC
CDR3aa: CASSQPSGRSYNEQFF

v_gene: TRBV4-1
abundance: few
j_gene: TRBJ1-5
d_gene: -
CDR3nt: TGCGCCAGCAGCCAAGATGGGGGGGGGACTCAGCCCCAGCATTTT
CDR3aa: CASSQDGGGTQPQHF